A single sample gave rise to the 5 T cell receptor beta chains below, sequenced in a study of cytomegalovirus exposure and HLA in healthy donors. In the PCR, 60 Vbeta and 13 Jbeta primers were used. The repertoire was sequenced with immunoSEQ multiplex PCR; TCRdb's copy has only in-frame clones and lacks some. The sample consists of about 130,000 clones, about 85% of them appearing once. Sequenced input: PBMCs. These receptors all come from a boy younger than 18 in good health and CMV-seronegative.

This chain connects TRBV18 to TRBJ2-2; D perhaps matches TRBD1 (6 bases). Germline CDR1 KGHSH, CDR2 LQKENI. Trimming cost V 6 bases and J 1 base, with 12 bases left between them. The CDR3 extends over 15 amino acids. CDR3 loop: CASSAWGQNTGELFF. In DNA form, the CDR3 reads TGTGCCAGCTCGGCATGGGGACAGAACACCGGGGAGCTGTTTTTT.

This chain uses TRBV5-8 with TRBJ1-6; 7 bases align to TRBD1. V was pared by 4 bases and J by 3 bases, with 4 bases of the junction left unmatched. Germline CDR1 reads SGHTS; CDR2 reads YDEGEE. This CDR3 is 15 amino acids long. The DNA for the CDR3 is TGTGCCAGCAGCCCGGGACAGCTCTATAATTCACCCCTCCACTTT. Its protein product is CASSPGQLYNSPLHF.

Points on this clone: The junction differs from germline at one of its ends, possibly a read error. CDR3 DNA: TGTGCCAGTAGTATCCGGACAGGGCGGACTGACTACCCCTTC. Amino acid sequence: CASSIRTGRTDYPF. The V and J genes are TRBV19 and TRBJ1-2, with TRBD1 matching over 8 bases. From germline, CDR1 is LNHDA and CDR2 SQIVND (reference sequence). The CDR3 is made up of 14 amino acids.

The chain uses TRBV27 and TRBJ2-3; 8 nucleotides line up with TRBD1. The trim removed 5 bases at V and 4 bases at J, leaving 11 bases unmatched. The CDR3 spans 16 residues. CDR1 is MNHEY, CDR2 SMNVEV, per germline (reference sequence). The CDR3 coding sequence is TGTGCCAGCAGTACACCGGACAGGGCAGGGGCAGATACGCAGTATTTT. It translates to CASSTPDRAGADTQYF.

The chain uses TRBV5-1 and TRBJ1-3; TRBD1 might be the D (5 bases). Germline V CDR1 and CDR2: SGHRS, YFSETQ. V lost 3 bases and J 0 bases, leaving 13 bases between the germline ends. This CDR3 region has 16 residues. For the CDR3, the DNA is TGCGCCAGCAGCTCGAGCGGGGCGATCTCTGGAAACACCATATATTTT. It encodes CASSSSGAISGNTIYF.